The clone carrying this TCR beta chain was counted at least ten times. Researchers prepared the TCRbeta library using unique molecular identifiers, the study reports. TCRdb reprocessed the PCR reads via MiXCR and lists one record per CDR3 protein. The data contain 200,000 to 250,000 distinct CDR3 sequences, 9% to 10% of them seen just once; the ten biggest clones take up less than 6%. The CDR3 length is 16 residues. The germline V gene has CDR1 SGHRS and CDR2 YFSETQ. Trimming removed 4 bases from V and 4 bases from J, with 17 bases in between. This entry comes from a study of T-cell reconstitution after alpha-beta-depleted transplantation in children.

This material consisted of PBMCs from the stem cell graft donor, taken from the stem cell graft. The chain carries TRBV5-1 and TRBJ1-4; TRBD1 is a possible D gene (5 bases). This TCR was recovered from a human donor who donated a stem cell graft to a child with SCID. The CDR3, as DNA: TGCGCCAGCAGCCCCCTTGGAGCCAGGGATAATGAAAAACTGTTTTTT. Protein: CASSPLGARDNEKLFF.